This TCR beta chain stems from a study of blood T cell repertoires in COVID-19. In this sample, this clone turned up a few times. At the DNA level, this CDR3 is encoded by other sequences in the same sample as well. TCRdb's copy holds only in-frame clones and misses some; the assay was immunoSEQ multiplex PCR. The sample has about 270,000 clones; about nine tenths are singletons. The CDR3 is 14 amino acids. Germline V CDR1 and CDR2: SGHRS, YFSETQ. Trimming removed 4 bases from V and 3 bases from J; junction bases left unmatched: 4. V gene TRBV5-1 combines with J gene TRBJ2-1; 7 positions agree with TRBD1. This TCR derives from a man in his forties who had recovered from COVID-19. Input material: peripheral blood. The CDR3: CASSDRDSYNEQFF. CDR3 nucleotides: TGCGCCAGCAGCGACCGGGACAGCTACAATGAGCAGTTCTTC.